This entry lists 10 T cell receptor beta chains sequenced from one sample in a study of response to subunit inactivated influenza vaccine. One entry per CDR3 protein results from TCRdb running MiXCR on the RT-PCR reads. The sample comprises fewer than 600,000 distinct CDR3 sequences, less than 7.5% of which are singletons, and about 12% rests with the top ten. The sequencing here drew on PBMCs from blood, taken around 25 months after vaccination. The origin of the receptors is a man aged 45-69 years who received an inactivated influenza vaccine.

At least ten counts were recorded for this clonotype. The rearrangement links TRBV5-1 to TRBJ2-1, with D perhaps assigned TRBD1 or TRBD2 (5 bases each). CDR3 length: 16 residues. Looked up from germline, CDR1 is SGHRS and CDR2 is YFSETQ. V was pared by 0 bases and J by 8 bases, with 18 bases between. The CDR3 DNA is TGCGCCAGCAGCTTGGCCACCTGGGGGATGGACCATGAGCAGTTCTTC. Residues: CASSLATWGMDHEQFF.

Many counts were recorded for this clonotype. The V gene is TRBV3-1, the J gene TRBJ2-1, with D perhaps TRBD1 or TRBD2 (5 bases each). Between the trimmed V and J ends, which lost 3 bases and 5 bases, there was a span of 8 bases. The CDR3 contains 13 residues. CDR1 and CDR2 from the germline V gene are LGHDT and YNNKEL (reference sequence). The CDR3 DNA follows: TGTGCCAGCAGCCAGGGACGCGACAATGAGCAGTTCTTC. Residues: CASSQGRDNEQFF.

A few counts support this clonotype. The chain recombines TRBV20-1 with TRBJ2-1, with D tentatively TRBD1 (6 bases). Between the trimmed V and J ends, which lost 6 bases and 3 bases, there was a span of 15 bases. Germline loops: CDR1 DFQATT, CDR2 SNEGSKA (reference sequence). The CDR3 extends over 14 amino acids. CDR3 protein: CSADTGTFYNEQFF. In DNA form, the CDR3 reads TGCAGTGCGGACACCGGGACATTCTACAATGAGCAGTTCTTC.

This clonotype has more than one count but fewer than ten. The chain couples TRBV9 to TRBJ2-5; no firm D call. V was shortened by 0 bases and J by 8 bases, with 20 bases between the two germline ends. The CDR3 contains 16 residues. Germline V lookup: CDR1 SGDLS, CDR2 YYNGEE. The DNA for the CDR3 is TGTGCCAGCAGCGTAGGAGATTTATCCGGTCGCGATACCCAGTACTTC. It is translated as CASSVGDLSGRDTQYF.

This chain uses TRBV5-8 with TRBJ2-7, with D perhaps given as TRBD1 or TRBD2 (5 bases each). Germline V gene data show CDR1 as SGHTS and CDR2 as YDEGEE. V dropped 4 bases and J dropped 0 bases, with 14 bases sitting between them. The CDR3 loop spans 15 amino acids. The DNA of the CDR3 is TGTGCCAGCAGCCGTCGGGGCGGCAGCTCCTACGAGCAGTACTTC. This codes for CASSRRGGSSYEQYF.

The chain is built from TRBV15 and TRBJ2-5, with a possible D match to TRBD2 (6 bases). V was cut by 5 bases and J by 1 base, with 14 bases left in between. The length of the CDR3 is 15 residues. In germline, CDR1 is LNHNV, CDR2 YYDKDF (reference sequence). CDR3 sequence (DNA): TGTGCCACCAGCGTCCGGACGGGAGTCCAAGAGACCCAGTACTTC. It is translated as CATSVRTGVQETQYF.

The CDR3 spells CASSLERGDGHNEQFF. The CDR3 nucleotides read TGCGCCAGCAGCCTAGAGCGCGGGGATGGGCACAATGAGCAGTTCTTC. The chain combines TRBV5-1 with TRBJ2-1; the D gene is possibly TRBD2 (6 bases). Trimming removed 4 bases from V and 5 bases from J, with 19 bases in between. Germline assignment: CDR1 SGHRS and CDR2 YFSETQ. This CDR3 comprises 16 residues.

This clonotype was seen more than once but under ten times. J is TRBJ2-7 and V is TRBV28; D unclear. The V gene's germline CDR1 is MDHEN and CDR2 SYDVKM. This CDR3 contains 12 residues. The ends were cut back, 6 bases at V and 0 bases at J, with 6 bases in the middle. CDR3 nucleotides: TGTGCCAGCAGACGGAGCTCCTACGAGCAGTACTTC. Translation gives CASRRSSYEQYF. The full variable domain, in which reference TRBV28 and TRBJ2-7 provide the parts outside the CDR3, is DVKVTQSSRYLVKRTGEKVFLECVQDMDHENMFWYRQDPGLGLRLIYFSYDVKMKEKGDIPEGYSVSREKKERFSLILESASTNQTSMYLCASRRSSYEQYFGPGTRLTVT.

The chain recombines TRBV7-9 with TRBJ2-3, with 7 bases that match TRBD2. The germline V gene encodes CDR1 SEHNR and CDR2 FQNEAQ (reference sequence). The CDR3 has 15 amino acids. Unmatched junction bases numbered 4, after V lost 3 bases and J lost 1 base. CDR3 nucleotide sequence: TGTGCCAGCAGCTTTAACCGGGGGGGCACAGATACGCAGTATTTT. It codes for CASSFNRGGTDTQYF.

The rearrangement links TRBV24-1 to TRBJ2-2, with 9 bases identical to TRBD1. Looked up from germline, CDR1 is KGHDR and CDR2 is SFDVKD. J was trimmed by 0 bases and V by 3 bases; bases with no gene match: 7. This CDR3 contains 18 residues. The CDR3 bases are TGTGCCACCAGTGATCCCCCGGGACAGGGAACGAACACCGGGGAGCTGTTTTTT. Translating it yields CATSDPPGQGTNTGELFF.